Each of the 14 T cell receptor beta chains below was sequenced from the same sample in a study of beta chain features in type 1 diabetes. Of the isolated RNA, all was reverse transcribed, and so the sequenced material was expressed TCRB transcripts. Method: immunoSEQ multiplex PCR; TCRdb's copy keeps in-frame clones and lacks some. Of about 240,000 clones listed, 27% are singletons. The sample comprised central memory CD4+ T cells from blood. Receptors originate from a man younger than 40 in good health.

This clone appeared a few times. The CDR3 sequence: CASSLAGQGAAYEQYF. The CDR3 DNA reads as TGTGCCAGCAGCTTAGCTGGACAGGGGGCGGCCTACGAGCAGTACTTC. V and J are TRBV5-4 and TRBJ2-7; TRBD1 aligns across 11 bases. The V and J ends lost 2 bases and 2 bases, in that order; junction bases with no gene match: 6. CDR3 size: 16 residues. The germline gives CDR1 SGHNT, CDR2 YYREEE (reference sequence).

The rearrangement links TRBV28 to TRBJ2-1; 8 bases agree with TRBD1. Germline V gene sequence: CDR1 MDHEN, CDR2 SYDVKM. The V and J ends lost 5 bases and 7 bases, in that order; junction bases with no gene match: 13. This CDR3 region has 16 residues. The CDR3 region has the DNA TGTGCCAGCAGTCCGCCCCCCGGACAGGGTATGAATGAGCAGTTCTTC. This encodes CASSPPPGQGMNEQFF.

The chain recombines TRBV2 with TRBJ1-1, with 8 nucleotides matching TRBD1. V dropped 3 bases and J dropped 3; count of bases not matched to a gene: 0. Per the germline V gene, CDR1 is SNHLY and CDR2 is FYNNEI. CDR3 length: 13 residues. For the CDR3, the DNA is TGTGCCAGCAGTGAGACAGGGGACACTGAAGCTTTCTTT. Its protein is CASSETGDTEAFF. Drawing the rest from reference TRBV2 and TRBJ1-1, the complete variable domain is EPEVTQTPSHQVTQMGQEVILRCVPISNHLYFYWYRQILGQKVEFLVSFYNNEISEKSEIFDDQFSVERPDGSNFTLKIRSTKLEDSAMYFCASSETGDTEAFFGQGTRLTVV.

In this sample, this clone turned up a few times. The rearrangement links TRBV7-2 to TRBJ1-2; a possible D gene is TRBD1 (6 bases). CDR1 and CDR2 (germline): SGHTA, FQGNSA. The CDR3 is 14 residues long. V gave up 5 bases and J gave up 4 bases, with 14 bases separating them. CDR3 nucleotide sequence: TGTGCCAGCAGCCCCTTGGGACACCTCTATGGCTACACCTTC. It encodes CASSPLGHLYGYTF.

This clone was counted only a few times. The rearrangement links TRBV28 to TRBJ2-7; D gene uncertain. Trimming left V 4 bases short and J 7 bases short, with 17 bases between. CDR3 length equals 14 residues. CDR1 and CDR2 (germline): MDHEN, SYDVKM. The CDR3 DNA follows: TGTGCCAGCAGTTCTCGGAAAGCTTCTAGGGAGCAGTACTTC. It codes for CASSSRKASREQYF.

The chain couples TRBV30 to TRBJ1-4; the match to TRBD1 covers 9 bases. The CDR3 runs to 15 residues. With 0 bases clipped from V and 4 bases from J, the junction kept 3 bases outside the gene matches. Looked up from germline, CDR1 is GTSNPN and CDR2 is SVGIG (reference sequence). In nucleotides, the CDR3 is TGTGCCTGGAGTGTACTGGGACAGGGTAATGAAAAACTGTTTTTT. Translation gives CAWSVLGQGNEKLFF.

Concerning this clone itself: At the DNA level, this CDR3 is encoded by other sequences in the same sample as well. The chain has TRBV5-1 and TRBJ2-3; D remains ambiguous. CDR3 length equals 12 residues. The V end was cut by 0 bases, the J end by 6 bases, with 5 bases between. Germline CDR1 is SGHRS and CDR2 is YFSETQ. The CDR3 region has the DNA TGCGCCAGCAGCTTGGCCACCGATACGCAGTATTTT. Translating it yields CASSLATDTQYF.

The chain has TRBV29-1 and TRBJ2-5, with D perhaps assigned TRBD1 or TRBD2 (5 bases each). Trimming removed 4 bases from V and 9 bases from J, with 18 bases in between. Per the germline V gene, CDR1 is SQVTM and CDR2 is ANQGSEA. The CDR3 contains 13 residues. As DNA, the CDR3 is TGCAGCGTTGGATCGGGGCCGGGGTACCCCCAGTACTTC. It is translated as CSVGSGPGYPQYF.

This clone was recorded a few times. This chain connects TRBV29-1 to TRBJ2-2, with D unresolved. The CDR3 runs to 17 residues. Germline loops: CDR1 SQVTM, CDR2 ANQGSEA. Trimming cost V 5 bases and J 6 bases, with 25 bases left between them. This chain's CDR3 is CSVLSPRTASRAGELFF. The CDR3 DNA follows: TGCAGCGTTCTGAGCCCCCGGACCGCGAGTCGGGCCGGGGAGCTGTTTTTT.

This chain connects TRBV7-7 to TRBJ2-7; TRBD1 matches 10 bases. Germline CDR1 reads SSHAT; CDR2 reads FNYEAQ (reference sequence). The ends lost 8 bases at V and 4 bases at J; junction bases unmatched: 8. The CDR3 contains 14 residues. The DNA of the CDR3 is TGTGCCAGCTCTCCCCGGACAGGGGGATACGAGCAGTACTTC. This encodes CASSPRTGGYEQYF.

This clone came up a few times. Additional DNA sequences in this sample encode the identical CDR3. The chain couples TRBV7-9 to TRBJ2-3; TRBD2 aligns across 10 bases. Trimming cost V 4 bases and J 1 base; bases outside gene matches: 2. Germline V CDR1 and CDR2: SEHNR, FQNEAQ (reference sequence). This CDR3 is built from 15 residues. The CDR3 region has the DNA TGTGCCAGCAGCTCAACTAGCGGGGGCACAGATACGCAGTATTTT. Amino acid sequence: CASSSTSGGTDTQYF.

The CDR3 protein is CASSPRADSNQPQHF. The DNA of the CDR3 is TGTGCCAGCTCACCACGGGCCGATAGCAATCAGCCCCAGCATTTT. The chain carries TRBV18 and TRBJ1-5, with D unresolved. Germline V CDR1 and CDR2: KGHSH, LQKENI. The CDR3 contains 15 residues. Trimming removed 1 base from V and 0 bases from J, with 7 bases in between.

This clone was seen more than once but under ten times. The CDR3 nucleotides read TGTGCCAGCACACAGGGGTACAGGGGTAATTCACCCCTCCACTTT. It specifies CASTQGYRGNSPLHF. This rearrangement joins TRBV6-1 to TRBJ1-6; 7 bases are shared with TRBD1. Germline V gene data show CDR1 as MNHNS and CDR2 as SASEGT. The CDR3 covers 15 residues. V was pared by 7 bases and J by 6 bases, with 9 bases of the junction left unmatched.

In its sample, this clone was seen a few times. The gene calls are TRBV5-1 and TRBJ2-5; 8 nucleotides agree with TRBD1. The trim removed 3 bases at V and 1 base at J, leaving 11 bases unmatched. This CDR3 region has 17 residues. CDR1 is SGHRS and CDR2 is YFSETQ in the germline V gene. The CDR3: CASSYGPGQVLQETQYF. CDR3 bases: TGCGCCAGCAGCTACGGACCGGGACAGGTTCTCCAAGAGACCCAGTACTTC.